The 24 T cell receptor beta chains presented below share a single source sample, sequenced in a study of T cell changes during pregnancy in multiple sclerosis. Libraries were prepared by immunoSEQ multiplex PCR; TCRdb keeps only in-frame clonotypes and omits some of them. This sample has approximately 21,000 clones, with around 81% found just once. This specimen consisted of CD8+ T cells from peripheral blood mononuclear cells, obtained in the first trimester of pregnancy. The receptor set was obtained from a female donor in good health, enrolled as a control in a pregnancy study.

This clone was observed a few times. In DNA form, the CDR3 reads TGTGCCAGCAGTGACTCTGGAGGGCAAGAGCCCCAGCATTTT. Its protein is CASSDSGGQEPQHF. The rearrangement joins TRBV6-4 to TRBJ1-5, with D uncertain. Germline V gene data show CDR1 as MRHNA and CDR2 as SNTAGT. Trimming removed 0 bases from V and 8 bases from J, with 11 bases in between. CDR3 length equals 14 residues.

The chain employs TRBV9 and TRBJ1-1; no reliable D call. Deletions cut 4 bases from V and 5 bases from J, with 9 bases between. The CDR3 sequence is 12 residues long. Germline CDR1 is SGDLS and CDR2 is YYNGEE. The DNA for the CDR3 is TGTGCCAGCAGCCCCTTCGGGACTGAAGCTTTCTTT. Encoded protein: CASSPFGTEAFF.

This clone has only one observation. V gene TRBV6-4 combines with J gene TRBJ2-1, with TRBD2 matching over 11 bases. J was trimmed by 6 bases and V by 5 bases; bases with no gene match: 6. CDR3 length: 15 residues. The germline V gene has CDR1 MRHNA and CDR2 SNTAGT. Written as DNA, the CDR3 is TGTGCCAGCAGTCAGACTAGCGGGGCCGTCAATGAGCAGTTCTTC. It codes for CASSQTSGAVNEQFF.

The V gene is TRBV14, the J gene TRBJ2-1; a weak D match, TRBD2 (6 bases). There are 17 residues in the CDR3. V was cut by 0 bases and J by 9 bases, with 21 bases left in between. The V gene's germline CDR1 is SGHDN and CDR2 FVKESK. The CDR3 sequence is CASSQEFGGKGGGEQFF. The CDR3 nucleotides read TGTGCCAGCAGCCAAGAATTCGGGGGTAAGGGAGGCGGTGAGCAGTTCTTC.

The CDR3 bases are TGTGCCAGCAGTACAGACAGGTTCGGATGGGAGCAGTACTTC. Protein product: CASSTDRFGWEQYF. This chain links TRBV6-1 with TRBJ2-7; tentatively, D is TRBD1 (6 bases). This CDR3 has 14 amino acids. The V gene lost 5 bases and the J gene lost 7 bases, with 18 bases spanning the gap. Germline V CDR1 and CDR2: MNHNS, SASEGT.

The CDR3 sequence: CASSRQGAGTDTQYF. The CDR3 DNA follows: TGTGCCAGCAGCCGTCAGGGGGCAGGCACAGATACGCAGTATTTT. The chain uses TRBV13 and TRBJ2-3, with 8 bases that match TRBD1. Germline V lookup: CDR1 PRHDT, CDR2 FYEKMQ (reference sequence). Trimming removed 5 bases from V and 1 base from J; junction bases left unmatched: 5. CDR3 length: 15 amino acids.

This clone was seen a single time. V usage is TRBV10-3 and J usage is TRBJ2-4; a weak D match, TRBD2 (6 bases). Germline loops: CDR1 ENHRY, CDR2 SYGVKD. The CDR3 contains 15 residues. Deletions cut 3 bases from V and 1 base from J, with 10 bases between. Written as DNA, the CDR3 is TGTGCCATCAGTGAAGGAGGGGTGGCCAAAAACATTCAGTACTTC. Its protein product is CAISEGGVAKNIQYF.

The chain couples TRBV7-7 to TRBJ2-3; 8 nucleotides line up with TRBD1. The V and J ends lost 8 bases and 1 base, in that order; junction bases with no gene match: 2. Germline-derived CDR1 and CDR2 are SSHAT and FNYEAQ (reference sequence). The CDR3 contains 13 residues. The CDR3 here is CASSTGGTDTQYF. The CDR3, as DNA: TGTGCCAGCTCGACAGGGGGCACAGATACGCAGTATTTT.

The genes are TRBV7-9 and TRBJ1-3; no reliable D call. CDR1 SEHNR and CDR2 FQNEAQ come from the germline V gene (reference sequence). The CDR3 totals 16 residues. V was trimmed by 1 base and J by 0 bases, leaving 10 bases between them. For the CDR3, the DNA is TGTGCCAGCAGCTTAGAGAACGGGAGCTCTGGAAACACCATATATTTT. Encoded protein: CASSLENGSSGNTIYF.

This clone was observed a single time. V gene TRBV14 combines with J gene TRBJ2-5; possibly TRBD2 for D (5 bases). The CDR3 loop spans 15 amino acids. Germline CDR1 reads SGHDN; CDR2 reads FVKESK. Trimming shortened V by 4 bases and J by 5 bases, and 17 bases separated the two germline ends. The DNA for the CDR3 is TGTGCCAGCAGCCCGGAGTCGTTCCGGAGGGAGACCCAGTACTTC. Protein sequence: CASSPESFRRETQYF.

The chain links TRBV7-9 to TRBJ1-2, with 7 bases lining up with TRBD1. The CDR3 sequence is 14 residues long. V shed 5 bases, J shed 7 bases, and the junction held 10 bases outside the gene matches. Germline values: CDR1 SEHNR, CDR2 FQNEAQ (reference sequence). This CDR3 reads CASSPTGRTGGYTF. DNA of the CDR3: TGTGCCAGCAGCCCGACAGGGCGGACGGGTGGCTACACCTTC.

This clone was recorded only once. This chain links TRBV12-5 with TRBJ1-2; D is possibly TRBD1 (6 bases). There are 16 residues in the CDR3. From germline, CDR1 is LGHNT and CDR2 FRNRAP. The V gene lost 1 base and the J gene lost 4 bases, with 16 bases spanning the gap. The CDR3 loop is CASGLAGPGHPYGYTF. CDR3 nucleotides: TGTGCTAGTGGTTTGGCGGGGCCGGGACACCCCTATGGCTACACCTTC.

This clone came up once. CDR3 DNA sequence: TGTGCCAGCAGTCCCGATAAGGGGGCTAATGGCTACACCTTC. It is translated as CASSPDKGANGYTF. The chain employs TRBV7-6 and TRBJ1-2; 7 bases fit TRBD1. Germline V gene lookup returns CDR1 SGHVS and CDR2 FNYEAQ. J was trimmed by 6 bases and V by 6 bases; bases with no gene match: 10. The CDR3 is made up of 14 amino acids.

The chain carries TRBV9 and TRBJ1-2; TRBD1 matches at 11 bases. CDR3 size: 17 residues. V trimming: 0 bases; J trimming: 8 bases; junction bases outside the gene matches: 12. Per germline, CDR1 SGDLS and CDR2 YYNGEE. CDR3 coding DNA: TGTGCCAGCAGCGTAGGGGGTGTGTGGACAGGGGGCTTGGGCTACACCTTC. It specifies CASSVGGVWTGGLGYTF.

This chain links TRBV6-5 with TRBJ2-1, with 9 bases fitting TRBD2. The CDR3 loop spans 14 amino acids. Germline V gene lookup returns CDR1 MNHEY and CDR2 SVGAGI. V trimming: 10 bases; J trimming: 5 bases; junction bases outside the gene matches: 9. CDR3 in amino acids: CATISLAGHNEQFF. The CDR3 DNA reads TGTGCCACCATATCTCTAGCGGGGCACAATGAGCAGTTCTTC.

This rearrangement joins TRBV19 to TRBJ2-1, with D possibly being TRBD1 (5 bases). CDR3 length: 16 residues. CDR1 is LNHDA and CDR2 is SQIVND in the germline V gene (reference sequence). The ends were cut back, 3 bases at V and 1 base at J, with 13 bases in the middle. The CDR3 protein is CASSIRGISSYNEQFF. The CDR3 DNA follows: TGTGCCAGTAGTATTAGGGGAATCTCGTCCTACAATGAGCAGTTCTTC.

This clone has only a few counts. The chain carries TRBV10-2 and TRBJ2-2, with D maybe TRBD2 (6 bases). Deletions cut 3 bases from V and 3 bases from J, with 11 bases between. From germline, CDR1 is WSHSY and CDR2 SAAADI. The CDR3 has 15 amino acids. CDR3 sequence: CASSEGRDYTGELFF. As DNA, the CDR3 is TGCGCCAGCAGTGAAGGGCGGGATTACACCGGGGAGCTGTTTTTT.

This chain links TRBV6-1 with TRBJ1-4; D is perhaps TRBD1 (5 bases). Germline V lookup: CDR1 MNHNS, CDR2 SASEGT. Trimming cost V 0 bases and J 7 bases, with 12 bases left between them. The CDR3 has 15 residues. The CDR3 spells CASSEASGGGEKLFF. In DNA form, the CDR3 reads TGTGCCAGCAGTGAAGCGTCCGGGGGAGGTGAAAAACTGTTTTTT.

In DNA, the CDR3 is TGTGCCAGAAGCTTGCAGGGGCGAACGGGGGAGCAGTACTTC. It is translated as CARSLQGRTGEQYF. J is TRBJ2-7 and V is TRBV5-3; D possibly corresponds to TRBD1 (6 bases). Being an ORF, TRBV5-3 has a function that is uncertain. The CDR3 has 14 amino acids. V was pared by 1 base and J by 7 bases, with 15 bases between.

The V gene is TRBV6-4, the J gene TRBJ2-3, with 8 bases identical to TRBD2. The CDR3 runs 15 residues. J lost 4 bases, V lost 3 bases, and 6 bases had no gene match. Germline V lookup: CDR1 MRHNA, CDR2 SNTAGT. The CDR3 DNA sequence: TGTGCCAGCAGTGAACGAGCGGGAGAACCAGATACGCAGTATTTT. Its protein is CASSERAGEPDTQYF.

This chain uses TRBV9 with TRBJ2-1; no firm D call. Trimming cost V 2 bases and J 8 bases, with 17 bases left between them. Per germline, CDR1 SGDLS and CDR2 YYNGEE. This CDR3 is built from 15 residues. DNA for the CDR3: TGTGCCAGCAGCGTGGCTCCACTTTTTCGGGATGAGCAGTTCTTC. It encodes CASSVAPLFRDEQFF.

This chain uses TRBV21-1 with TRBJ1-3; TRBD1, the table's D call, was not compared with the DNA. TRBV21-1 is a recognized pseudogene. The CDR3 loop spans 9 amino acids. CDR3 region: CASGNTIYF. The CDR3 DNA follows: TGTGCCTCAGGAAACACCATATATTTT.

The rearrangement uses TRBV6-5 and TRBJ2-7; TRBD1 matches at 9 bases. The CDR3 contains 14 residues. The J segment lost 4 bases and the V segment lost 7 bases, leaving 8 bases of the junction unmatched. Germline V gene lookup returns CDR1 MNHEY and CDR2 SVGAGI. CDR3 protein: CASMADRGAYEQYF. In DNA, the CDR3 is TGTGCCAGCATGGCGGACAGGGGAGCTTACGAGCAGTACTTC.

The chain uses TRBV27 and TRBJ2-5, with D unclear. The CDR3 consists of 13 residues. V lost 4 bases and J 2 bases, leaving 8 bases between the germline ends. Germline lookup yields CDR1 MNHEY and CDR2 SMNVEV (reference sequence). The CDR3 spells CASSSLAQETQYF. The CDR3 DNA sequence: TGTGCCAGCAGTTCCCTGGCTCAAGAGACCCAGTACTTC.